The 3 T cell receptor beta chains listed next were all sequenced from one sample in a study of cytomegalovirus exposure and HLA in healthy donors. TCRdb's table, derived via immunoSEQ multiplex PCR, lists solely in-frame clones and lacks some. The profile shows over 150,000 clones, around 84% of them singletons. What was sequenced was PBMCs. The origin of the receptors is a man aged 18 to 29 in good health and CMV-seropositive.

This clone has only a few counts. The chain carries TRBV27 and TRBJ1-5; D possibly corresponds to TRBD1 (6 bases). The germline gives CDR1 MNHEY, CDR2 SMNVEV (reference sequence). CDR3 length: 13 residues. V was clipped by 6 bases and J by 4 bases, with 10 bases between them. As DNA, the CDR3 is TGTGCCAGCAGACCTACAGGGAATCAGCCCCAGCATTTT. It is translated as CASRPTGNQPQHF.

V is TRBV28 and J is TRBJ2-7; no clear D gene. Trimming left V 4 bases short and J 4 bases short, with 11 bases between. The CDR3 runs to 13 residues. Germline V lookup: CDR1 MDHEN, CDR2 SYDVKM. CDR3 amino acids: CASSSTPQYEQYF. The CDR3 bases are TGTGCCAGCAGTTCGACTCCCCAATACGAGCAGTACTTC.

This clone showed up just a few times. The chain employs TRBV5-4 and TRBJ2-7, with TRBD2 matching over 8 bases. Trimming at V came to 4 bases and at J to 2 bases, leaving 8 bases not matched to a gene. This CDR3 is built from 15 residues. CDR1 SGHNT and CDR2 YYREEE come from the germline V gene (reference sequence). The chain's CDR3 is CASSPGLAGAYEQYF. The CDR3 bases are TGTGCCAGCAGCCCAGGACTAGCTGGTGCCTACGAGCAGTACTTC.